Many counts were recorded for the clone carrying this T cell receptor (beta chain). What it binds is not known. The data belong to a study of early T cells in non-severe SARS-CoV-2 infection. Background on the study: Sequencing input comprised bulk RNA from unsorted whole blood; chain pairing was not available. Study-level findings and limits: Matching with VDJdb favored anti-spike CD8 responses (missing private and CD4 specificities).

V was shortened by 0 bases and J by 4 bases, with 14 bases between the two germline ends. This CDR3 region has 16 residues. Germline V gene lookup returns CDR1 MNHEY and CDR2 SMNVEV (reference sequence). The library protocol tagged individual cDNA molecules with unique molecular identifiers. Using its own MiXCR run on the 5' RACE reads, TCRdb lists one record per CDR3 protein. The sample includes under 70,000 distinct CDR3 sequences, roughly 5.3% seen only once; the top ten take about 6.8%. V and J are TRBV27 and TRBJ2-3; the D is unclear. This TCR came from an adult who was a healthcare worker with PCR-confirmed SARS-CoV-2 infection or an uninfected control (not recorded which). Sequenced input: whole blood. The CDR3 loop is CASSLSSGGPADTQYF. The CDR3 bases are TGTGCCAGCAGTTTATCTTCAGGCGGTCCAGCAGATACGCAGTATTTT.